This T cell receptor beta chain was observed in a study of CD8+ T cells in alopecia areata. On this clone itself: The antigen remains unidentified.

The study's findings and limits: Patients shared TCRs less clearly than mice did, possibly for HLA-related reasons.

Isolated RNA was reverse transcribed into cDNA used as the sequencing template. Some clones are missing from TCRdb's copy, which holds only in-frame ones; the method was immunoSEQ multiplex PCR. The sample yields 250,000 or so clones, about 68% seen once. Obtained from alopecia areata patients were lesional scalp punch biopsies along with peripheral blood. The sample consisted of CD4+ T cells sorted from blood, taken at week 0. The sequence was collected from a human donor with alopecia areata.

CDR3 loop: CASSLPRIEQYF. The CDR3 region has the DNA TGTGCCAGCAGCTTACCCAGGATCGAGCAGTACTTC. This chain links TRBV5-6 with TRBJ2-7; D remains ambiguous. V shed 2 bases and J shed 6 bases, with 9 bases lying between them. This CDR3 has 12 amino acids. Per the germline V gene, CDR1 is SGHDT and CDR2 is YYEEEE.